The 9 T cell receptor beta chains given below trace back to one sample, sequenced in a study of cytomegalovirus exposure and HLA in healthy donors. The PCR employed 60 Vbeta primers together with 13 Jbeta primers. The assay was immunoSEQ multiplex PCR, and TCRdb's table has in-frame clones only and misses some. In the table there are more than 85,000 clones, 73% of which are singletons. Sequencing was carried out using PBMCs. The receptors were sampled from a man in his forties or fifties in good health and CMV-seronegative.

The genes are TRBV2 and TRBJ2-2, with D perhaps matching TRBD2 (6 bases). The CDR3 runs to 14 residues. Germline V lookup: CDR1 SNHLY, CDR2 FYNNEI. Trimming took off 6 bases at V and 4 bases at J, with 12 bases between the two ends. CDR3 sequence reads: CASSAGLGTGELFF. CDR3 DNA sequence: TGTGCCAGCAGCGCGGGGCTGGGCACCGGGGAGCTGTTTTTT.

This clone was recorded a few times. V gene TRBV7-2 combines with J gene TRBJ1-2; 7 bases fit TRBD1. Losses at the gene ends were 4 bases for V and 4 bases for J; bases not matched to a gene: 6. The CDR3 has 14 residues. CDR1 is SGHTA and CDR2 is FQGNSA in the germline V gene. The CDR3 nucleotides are TGTGCCAGCAGCTACGGGACAGAAATCTATGGCTACACCTTC. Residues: CASSYGTEIYGYTF.

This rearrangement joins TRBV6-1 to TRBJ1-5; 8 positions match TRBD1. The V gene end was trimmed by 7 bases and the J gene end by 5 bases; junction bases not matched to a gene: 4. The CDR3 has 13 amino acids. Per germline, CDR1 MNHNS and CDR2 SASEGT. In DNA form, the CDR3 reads TGTGCCAGCACCGGACAGGGCTATCAGCCCCAGCATTTT. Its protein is CASTGQGYQPQHF.

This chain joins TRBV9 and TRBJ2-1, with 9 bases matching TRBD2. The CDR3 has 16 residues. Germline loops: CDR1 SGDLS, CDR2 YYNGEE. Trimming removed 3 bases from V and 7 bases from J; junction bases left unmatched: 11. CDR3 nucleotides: TGTGCCAGCAGCGGGCGCATGCGGGGGGGCGGGAATGAGCAGTTCTTC. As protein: CASSGRMRGGGNEQFF.

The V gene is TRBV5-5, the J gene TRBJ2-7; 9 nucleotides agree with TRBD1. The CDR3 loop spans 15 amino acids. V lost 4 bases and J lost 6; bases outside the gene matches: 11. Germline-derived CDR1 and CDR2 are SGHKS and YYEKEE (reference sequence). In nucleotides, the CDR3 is TGTGCCAGCAGCCAAAACCCGGGACAGGGCTCCGAGCAGTACTTC. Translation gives CASSQNPGQGSEQYF.

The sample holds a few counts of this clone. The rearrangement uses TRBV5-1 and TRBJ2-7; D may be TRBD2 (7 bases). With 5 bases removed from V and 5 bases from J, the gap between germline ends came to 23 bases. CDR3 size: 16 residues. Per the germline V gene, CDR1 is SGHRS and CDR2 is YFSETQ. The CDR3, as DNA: TGCGCCAGCAGTTCCCCGCGGGGGCGCACGGCCCACGAGCAGTACTTC. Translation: CASSSPRGRTAHEQYF.

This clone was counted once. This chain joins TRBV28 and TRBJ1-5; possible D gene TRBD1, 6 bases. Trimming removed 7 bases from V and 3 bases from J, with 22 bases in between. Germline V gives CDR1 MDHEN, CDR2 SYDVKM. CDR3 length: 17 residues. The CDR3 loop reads CASTPTGSLSDNQPQHF. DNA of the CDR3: TGTGCCAGCACCCCGACAGGTTCCCTTTCGGACAATCAGCCCCAGCATTTT. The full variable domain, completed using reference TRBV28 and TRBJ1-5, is DVKVTQSSRYLVKRTGEKVFLECVQDMDHENMFWYRQDPGLGLRLIYFSYDVKMKEKGDIPEGYSVSREKKERFSLILESASTNQTSMYLCASTPTGSLSDNQPQHFGDGTRLSIL.

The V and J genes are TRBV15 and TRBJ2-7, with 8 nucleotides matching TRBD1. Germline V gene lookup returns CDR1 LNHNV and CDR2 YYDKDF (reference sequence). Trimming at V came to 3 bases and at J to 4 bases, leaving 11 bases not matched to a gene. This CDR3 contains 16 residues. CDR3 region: CATSSGRQGRRYEQYF. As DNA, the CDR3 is TGTGCCACCAGCAGTGGGAGACAGGGGAGGCGATACGAGCAGTACTTC.

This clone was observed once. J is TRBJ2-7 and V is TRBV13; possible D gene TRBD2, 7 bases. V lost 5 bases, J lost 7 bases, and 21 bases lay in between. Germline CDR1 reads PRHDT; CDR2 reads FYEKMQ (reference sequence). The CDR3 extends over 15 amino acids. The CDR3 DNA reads TGTGCCAGCAGCGTCCGGGCGGGGGCCGATGGGGAGCAGTACTTC. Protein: CASSVRAGADGEQYF.